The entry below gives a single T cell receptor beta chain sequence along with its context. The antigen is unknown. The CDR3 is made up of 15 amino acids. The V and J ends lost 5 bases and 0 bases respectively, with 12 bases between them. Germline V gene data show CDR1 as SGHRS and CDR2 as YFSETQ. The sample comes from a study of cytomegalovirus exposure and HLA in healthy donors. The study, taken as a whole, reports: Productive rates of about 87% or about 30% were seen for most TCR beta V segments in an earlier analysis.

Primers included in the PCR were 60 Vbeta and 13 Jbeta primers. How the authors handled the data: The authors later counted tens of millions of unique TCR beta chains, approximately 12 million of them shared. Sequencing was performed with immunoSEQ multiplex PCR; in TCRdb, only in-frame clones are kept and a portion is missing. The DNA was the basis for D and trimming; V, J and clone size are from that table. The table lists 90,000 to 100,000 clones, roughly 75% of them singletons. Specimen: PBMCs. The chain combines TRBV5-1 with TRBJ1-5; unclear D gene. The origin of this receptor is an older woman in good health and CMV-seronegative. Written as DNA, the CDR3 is TGCGCCAGCAGGCAGGACGGAGGTAGCAATCAGCCCCAGCATTTT. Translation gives CASRQDGGSNQPQHF.